The entry below gives a single TCR beta chain sequence along with its context. Its antigen is undetermined. V gave up 0 bases and J gave up 5 bases, with 10 bases separating them. The CDR3 runs 14 residues. Germline V CDR1 and CDR2: LGHNA, YSLEER. This record comes from a study of cytomegalovirus exposure and HLA in healthy donors. Whole-study findings and limits: A later analysis reportedly found fewer N-insertions in an Asian-associated ancestry cluster than the roughly 670-donor mean.

The PCR ran on 60 Vbeta and 13 Jbeta primers. Generated by immunoSEQ multiplex PCR, the TCRdb table keeps only in-frame clones and is missing some. The data contain 150,000 to 200,000 clones, roughly 79% of them singletons. Healthy bone marrow donors made up the cohort. The TCR was taken from a woman aged 50 to 60 in good health and CMV-seropositive. The sample taken for sequencing was PBMCs. This rearrangement joins TRBV4-3 to TRBJ1-2; possibly TRBD1 for D (5 bases). This chain's CDR3 is CASSQDGGGYGYTF. DNA for the CDR3: TGCGCCAGCAGCCAAGATGGCGGGGGTTATGGCTACACCTTC.